This T cell receptor (beta chain) appears in the sequencing data of a study of control samples from healthy donors and cancer patients. Assay used: immunoSEQ multiplex PCR; TCRdb lists only in-frame clones, some missing. The sample contains approximately 140,000 clones, 90% to 95% of which appear only once. V shed 7 bases and J 4 bases; nucleotides not matched to a gene: 6. Germline V gene data show CDR1 as SQVTM and CDR2 as ANQGSEA. The length of the CDR3 is 13 residues. The TCR comes from a man younger than 30 in good health. This sequence joins TRBV29-1 and TRBJ2-1; 8 bases align to TRBD2. Sequenced: blood. This CDR3 is CSGAGGGYNEQFF. In DNA, the CDR3 is TGCAGCGGCGCCGGCGGGGGGTACAATGAGCAGTTCTTC.